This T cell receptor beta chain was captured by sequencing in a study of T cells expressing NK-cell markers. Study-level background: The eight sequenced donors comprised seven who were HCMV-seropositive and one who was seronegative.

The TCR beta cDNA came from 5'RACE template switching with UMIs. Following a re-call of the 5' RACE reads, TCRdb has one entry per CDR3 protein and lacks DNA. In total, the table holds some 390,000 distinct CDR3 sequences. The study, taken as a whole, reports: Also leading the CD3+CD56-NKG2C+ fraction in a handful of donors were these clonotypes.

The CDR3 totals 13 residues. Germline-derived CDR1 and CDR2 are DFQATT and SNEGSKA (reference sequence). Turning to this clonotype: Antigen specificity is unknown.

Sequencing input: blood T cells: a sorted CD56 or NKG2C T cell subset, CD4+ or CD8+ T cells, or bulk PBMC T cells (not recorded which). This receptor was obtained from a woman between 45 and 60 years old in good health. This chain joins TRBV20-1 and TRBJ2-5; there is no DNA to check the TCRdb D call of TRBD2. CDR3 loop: CSATSGRTETQYF.